The entry below describes one TCR beta chain. The antigen remains undetermined. This entry is derived from a study of T cells expressing NK-cell markers. At the level of the study: In sorted CD3+CD56+NKG2C+, CD3+CD56+NKG2C- and CD3+CD56-NKG2C+ T cells, TCR beta repertoires were obtained. General study points: Once again these clonotypes came out on top in the CD3+CD56-NKG2C+ fraction of a few donors.

TCRdb reanalyzed the 5' RACE reads, giving one entry per CDR3 protein sequence and no DNA. This table lists about 400,000 distinct CDR3 sequences. Per the germline V gene, CDR1 is SGHRS and CDR2 is YFSETQ. This CDR3 spans 16 amino acids. The sequencing sample was made of blood T cells: a sorted CD56 or NKG2C T cell subset, CD4+ or CD8+ T cells, or bulk PBMC T cells (not recorded which). This TCR was recovered from a woman aged 50 to 60 in good health. V gene TRBV5-1 combines with J gene TRBJ2-6. Here the CDR3 reads CASSLAGTSGANVLTF.